The T cell receptor (beta chain) under discussion was sequenced for a study of T cells in localized non-small cell lung cancer. Points from the study as a whole: A median around 57 of the top 100 tumor clones appeared in adjacent lung.

Germline V gene lookup returns CDR1 ENHRY and CDR2 SYGVKD. This CDR3 is built from 12 residues. Between the trimmed V and J ends, which lost 3 bases and 3 bases, there was a span of 6 bases. Profiling relied on immunoSEQ multiplex PCR, and the TCRdb table lists in-frame clones only, not all of them. The sample yields approximately 2,200 clones, approximately 38% seen once. Comments on this clone: What it binds is unknown.

Sequences were derived from normal lung tissue next to the tumor, sampled before any cancer treatment. The V and J genes are TRBV10-3 and TRBJ2-7; no firm D call. The source of this sequence is a female donor over 55 with stage I squamous cell lung carcinoma. The CDR3 region is CAISENFYEQYF. Here the CDR3 DNA reads TGTGCCATCAGTGAAAACTTCTACGAGCAGTACTTC.